Sequencing of this T cell receptor (beta chain) was carried out in a study of cytomegalovirus exposure and HLA in healthy donors. Study-wide results and caveats: Other equally common chains were less clonally expanded than HLA-associated TCR beta chains, a later analysis showed. Roughly uniform depth of sequencing across donors was assumed in presence/absence analyses. Many donors carried some public TCRs, although rarity characterized most TCR sequences.

Germline-derived CDR1 and CDR2 are MDHEN and SYDVKM. Trimming took 5 bases from V and 0 from J, leaving 14 bases between them. CDR3 length equals 16 residues. A word on this clone: Its specificity is not known.

The PCR contained 60 Vbeta and 13 Jbeta primers. The table came from immunoSEQ multiplex PCR; TCRdb's copy has only in-frame clones and leaves some out. The sample holds about 180,000 clones, approximately 79% seen once. This TCR was sampled from a man aged 35-49 years in good health and CMV-seropositive. The chain joins TRBV28 to TRBJ1-5; D possibly corresponds to TRBD1 (5 bases). The material sequenced was PBMCs. The CDR3 region has the DNA TGTGCCAGCAGTGACCCTGGGGGACTTAGCAATCAGCCCCAGCATTTT. This sequence encodes CASSDPGGLSNQPQHF.